This passage covers 32 T cell receptor beta chains from one sample sequenced in a study of blood T cell repertoires in COVID-19. Some clones are missing from TCRdb's copy, which holds only in-frame ones; the method was immunoSEQ multiplex PCR. The data contain around 92,000 clones, roughly 86% of them singletons. The specimen was peripheral blood. The receptor set was obtained from a woman in her sixties in a cohort sampled during active or convalescent COVID-19.

The V call is TRBV13, the J call TRBJ2-3; 7 positions match TRBD2. CDR1 and CDR2 (germline): PRHDT, FYEKMQ (reference sequence). With 0 bases clipped from V and 3 bases from J, the junction kept 6 bases outside the gene matches. The CDR3 runs to 16 residues. Here the CDR3 DNA reads TGTGCCAGCAGCTTAGGGGCTAGCGGACAAACAGATACGCAGTATTTT. It specifies CASSLGASGQTDTQYF.

V usage is TRBV5-1 and J usage is TRBJ1-2; 7 bases align to TRBD1. The CDR3 extends over 15 amino acids. V gave up 4 bases and J gave up 5 bases; unmatched junction bases: 11. Germline values: CDR1 SGHRS, CDR2 YFSETQ. The CDR3 region has the DNA TGCGCCAGCAGCCCCCGACAGGGAACGAGGTATGGCTACACCTTC. Amino acid sequence: CASSPRQGTRYGYTF.

The genes are TRBV15 and TRBJ2-1; the match to TRBD2 covers 7 bases. V was pared by 0 bases and J by 0 bases, with 2 bases of the junction left unmatched. Germline assignment: CDR1 LNHNV and CDR2 YYDKDF (reference sequence). This CDR3 comprises 16 residues. In nucleotides, the CDR3 is TGTGCCACCAGCAGAGACCGCGGGAGCTCCTACAATGAGCAGTTCTTC. As protein: CATSRDRGSSYNEQFF.

This chain joins TRBV11-2 and TRBJ1-5; 7 positions match TRBD1. V lost 5 bases to trimming and J lost 7 bases; unmatched junction nucleotides: 5. Germline values: CDR1 SGHAT, CDR2 FQNNGV. CDR3 length: 13 residues. CDR3 nucleotides: TGTGCCAGCAGCGCTCGACAGGGCCAGCCCCAGCATTTT. It codes for CASSARQGQPQHF.

This clone showed up just once. CDR3 amino acids: CASSAGLGQPQHF. In nucleotides, the CDR3 is TGTGCCAGCAGCGCCGGACTCGGGCAGCCCCAGCATTTT. The chain links TRBV11-2 to TRBJ1-5; D is unresolved. V was shortened by 5 bases and J by 7 bases, with 12 bases between the two germline ends. The CDR3 runs 13 residues. Per the germline V gene, CDR1 is SGHAT and CDR2 is FQNNGV.

The rearrangement joins TRBV10-3 to TRBJ1-5, with unresolved D. Trimming stripped 9 bases from V and 0 bases from J, with 9 bases between. CDR1 and CDR2 (germline): ENHRY, SYGVKD. The CDR3 length is 13 residues. The CDR3 region is CAIAADSNQPQHF. For the CDR3, the DNA is TGTGCCATTGCCGCAGATAGCAATCAGCCCCAGCATTTT.

The rearrangement uses TRBV7-6 and TRBJ2-3, with 9 bases that match TRBD1. The V and J ends lost 3 bases and 3 bases, in that order; junction bases with no gene match: 4. The CDR3 is 15 amino acids. CDR1 is SGHVS, CDR2 FNYEAQ, per germline. The CDR3 spells CASSFRGQGTDTQYF. In DNA, the CDR3 is TGTGCCAGCAGCTTCCGGGGACAGGGAACAGATACGCAGTATTTT.

The chain has TRBV2 and TRBJ2-2, with TRBD2 matching over 8 bases. CDR3 length: 15 amino acids. Trimming cost V 6 bases and J 0 bases; bases outside gene matches: 3. Germline assignment: CDR1 SNHLY and CDR2 FYNNEI. The CDR3 DNA reads as TGTGCCAGCAGCTGGACTAGCACGAACACCGGGGAGCTGTTTTTT. It translates to CASSWTSTNTGELFF. Drawing the rest from reference TRBV2 and TRBJ2-2, the complete variable domain is EPEVTQTPSHQVTQMGQEVILRCVPISNHLYFYWYRQILGQKVEFLVSFYNNEISEKSEIFDDQFSVERPDGSNFTLKIRSTKLEDSAMYFCASSWTSTNTGELFFGEGSRLTVL.

The chain is built from TRBV4-1 and TRBJ1-6; the D is unclear. The CDR3 contains 15 residues. V dropped 4 bases and J dropped 0 bases, with 7 bases sitting between them. Germline V CDR1 and CDR2: MGHRA, YSYEKL. CDR3 DNA sequence: TGCGCCAGCAGCCTACCGAGCTCCTATAATTCACCCCTCCACTTT. It is translated as CASSLPSSYNSPLHF.

The chain links TRBV28 to TRBJ1-1; weak D call: TRBD1 (5 bases). CDR3 length equals 16 residues. V lost 3 bases, J lost 3 bases, and 17 bases lay in between. CDR1 is MDHEN, CDR2 SYDVKM, per germline. In nucleotides, the CDR3 is TGTGCCAGCAGTTTTTTCTTTGGCGGGGGGGACACTGAAGCTTTCTTT. Translated: CASSFFFGGGDTEAFF.

With regard to this clone: Sequence at one end of the junction differs from germline and may be a read error. The sample carries other DNA sequences with the same CDR3. The genes are TRBV4-1 and TRBJ2-1; possibly TRBD1 for D (5 bases). This CDR3 region has 18 residues. The germline V gene has CDR1 MGHRA and CDR2 YSYEKL. This chain's CDR3 is CASSQGLGLPASYNEQFF. The CDR3 DNA reads TGCGCTAGCAGCCAAGGTCTGGGGCTACCAGCTTCCTACAATGAGCAGTTCTTC.

The chain couples TRBV3-1 (or the pseudogene TRBV3-2) to TRBJ1-2, with 8 bases matching TRBD1. Losses at the gene ends were 4 bases for V and 8 bases for J; bases not matched to a gene: 9. Germline CDR1 LGHDT, CDR2 YNNKEL (reference sequence). The CDR3 spans 14 residues. The CDR3 sequence is CASSPGQGSFGYTF. CDR3 in DNA: TGTGCCAGCAGCCCTGGACAGGGATCTTTCGGCTACACCTTC.

This sequence joins TRBV3-1 (or the pseudogene TRBV3-2) and TRBJ1-5; no reliable D call. This CDR3 is built from 13 residues. CDR1 is LGHDT and CDR2 is YNNKEL in the germline V gene (reference sequence). Trimming cost V 4 bases and J 4 bases, with 8 bases left between them. The CDR3 spells CASSPDTNQPQHF. CDR3 DNA sequence: TGTGCCAGCAGCCCCGACACTAATCAGCCCCAGCATTTT.

The CDR3 DNA sequence: TGTGCCAGCAGTTACCTGCTGGGGAGCGGGAGCAATGAGCAGTTCTTC. Its translation: CASSYLLGSGSNEQFF. The chain has TRBV6-2 or TRBV6-3 and TRBJ2-1, with TRBD2 identical over 8 bases. Germline CDR1 MNHEY, CDR2 SVGEGT. The CDR3 consists of 16 residues. Trimming at V came to 2 bases and at J to 6 bases, leaving 9 bases not matched to a gene.

The V and J genes are TRBV19 and TRBJ1-1, with D uncertain. CDR3 length: 14 residues. Germline loops: CDR1 LNHDA, CDR2 SQIVND (reference sequence). The germline V and J ends were trimmed by 1 base and 4 bases, with 10 bases remaining between them. Written as DNA, the CDR3 is TGTGCCAGTAGTATAGGAGGGAGCCGCACTGAAGCTTTCTTT. This gives the protein CASSIGGSRTEAFF.

V and J are TRBV5-1 and TRBJ2-1; D possibly corresponds to TRBD2 (7 bases). Trimming removed 0 bases from V and 4 bases from J, with 14 bases in between. This CDR3 has 16 amino acids. Germline V lookup: CDR1 SGHRS, CDR2 YFSETQ. The CDR3 protein is CASSLVAGRGYNEQFF. In DNA, the CDR3 is TGCGCCAGCAGCTTGGTTGCAGGGAGGGGGTACAATGAGCAGTTCTTC.

V and J are TRBV7-3 and TRBJ2-1, with TRBD2 matching over 12 bases. Germline assignment: CDR1 SGHTA and CDR2 FQGTGA. The CDR3 runs 17 residues. Unmatched junction bases numbered 3, after V lost 0 bases and J lost 3 bases. CDR3 in amino acids: CASSLTRTSGIYNEQFF. The CDR3 nucleotides read TGTGCCAGCAGCTTAACCCGGACTAGCGGGATCTACAATGAGCAGTTCTTC.

This sequence joins TRBV13 and TRBJ1-4; 10 nucleotides match TRBD1. CDR3 length: 16 residues. V lost 4 bases to trimming and J lost 8 bases; unmatched junction nucleotides: 10. Germline lookup yields CDR1 PRHDT and CDR2 FYEKMQ (reference sequence). In DNA form, the CDR3 reads TGTGCCAGCAGCTACCGATCCGGGACAGGGGAGGAAAAACTGTTTTTT. Amino acids: CASSYRSGTGEEKLFF.

V is TRBV9 and J is TRBJ2-5, with 11 bases aligning to TRBD2. The CDR3 sequence is 16 residues long. Germline assignment: CDR1 SGDLS and CDR2 YYNGEE. Trimming removed 4 bases from V and 5 bases from J; junction bases left unmatched: 10. This chain's CDR3 is CASSPRSGGADETQYF. The CDR3, as DNA: TGTGCCAGCAGCCCCCGTAGCGGGGGGGCCGATGAGACCCAGTACTTC.

The rearrangement joins TRBV5-6 to TRBJ2-7, with D tentatively TRBD1 (6 bases). V was pared by 5 bases and J by 1 base, with 10 bases between. Germline CDR1 and CDR2: SGHDT and YYEEEE. There are 13 residues in the CDR3. CDR3 in DNA: TGTGCCAGCAGGAGACAGGCTTCCTACGAGCAGTACTTC. Translation: CASRRQASYEQYF.

The V call is TRBV19, the J call TRBJ2-7, with 8 positions matching TRBD2. The V and J ends lost 6 bases and 2 bases, in that order; junction bases with no gene match: 6. Germline V gene data show CDR1 as LNHDA and CDR2 as SQIVND (reference sequence). This CDR3 contains 14 residues. The CDR3 loop is CASSPSSGTYEQYF. The DNA for the CDR3 is TGTGCCAGTAGCCCGAGTAGCGGGACCTACGAGCAGTACTTC.

The chain has TRBV11-2 and TRBJ1-1; tentative D call: TRBD1 (6 bases). V was trimmed by 2 bases and J by 7 bases, leaving 11 bases between them. This CDR3 region has 13 residues. Germline assignment: CDR1 SGHAT and CDR2 FQNNGV. Written as DNA, the CDR3 is TGTGCCAGCAGCTTATGGGGAGGGGGTGAAGCTTTCTTT. This gives the protein CASSLWGGGEAFF.

The chain uses TRBV6-5 and TRBJ2-7; TRBD1 agrees at 7 bases. V was clipped by 5 bases and J by 1 base; unmatched bases: 8. In germline, CDR1 is MNHEY, CDR2 SVGAGI. The CDR3 covers 15 residues. The CDR3 here is CASSLNGQASYEQYF. For the CDR3, the DNA is TGTGCCAGCAGTCTAAACGGACAGGCATCCTACGAGCAGTACTTC.

This rearrangement joins TRBV5-1 to TRBJ2-7; D is perhaps TRBD1 (5 bases). Trimming took off 4 bases at V and 3 bases at J, with 8 bases between the two ends. The CDR3 consists of 12 residues. Germline CDR1 SGHRS, CDR2 YFSETQ. In DNA form, the CDR3 reads TGCGCCAGCAGCGAGCAGGGCTACGAGCAGTACTTC. Protein sequence: CASSEQGYEQYF.

The J gene is TRBJ2-6, the V gene TRBV7-9, with 7 bases matching TRBD2. Per germline, CDR1 SEHNR and CDR2 FQNEAQ (reference sequence). J lost 3 bases, V lost 5 bases, and 4 bases had no gene match. The length of the CDR3 is 15 residues. The DNA of the CDR3 is TGTGCCAGCAGCCTGGCGGGGGTTGGGGCCAACGTCCTGACTTTC. This gives the protein CASSLAGVGANVLTF.

The rearrangement links TRBV5-6 to TRBJ1-3; TRBD1 might be the D (5 bases). Germline CDR1 reads SGHDT; CDR2 reads YYEEEE. CDR3 length: 15 residues. V was trimmed by 2 bases and J by 7 bases, leaving 16 bases between them. CDR3 DNA sequence: TGTGCCAGCAGCTTCGGCGCCCCAGGGAGGAACACCATATATTTT. It specifies CASSFGAPGRNTIYF.

The CDR3 DNA sequence: TGTGCCAGTAGTACCAGGACTATCAGGGAGCAGTTCTTC. This sequence encodes CASSTRTIREQFF. The V call is TRBV19, the J call TRBJ2-1; D possibly corresponds to TRBD2 (6 bases). Germline V gene data show CDR1 as LNHDA and CDR2 as SQIVND (reference sequence). V was pared by 4 bases and J by 10 bases, with 14 bases between. The CDR3 totals 13 residues. The full variable domain, with the rest looked up from reference TRBV19 and TRBJ2-1, is DGGITQSPKYLFRKEGQNVTLSCEQNLNHDAMYWYRQDPGQGLRLIYYSQIVNDFQKGDIAEGYSVSREKKESFPLTVTSAQKNPTAFYLCASSTRTIREQFFGPGTRLTVL.

This clone appeared a few times. The chain uses TRBV2 and TRBJ1-5; D call uncertain. Between the trimmed V and J ends, which lost 1 base and 9 bases, there was a span of 7 bases. Germline V gives CDR1 SNHLY, CDR2 FYNNEI. The CDR3 covers 12 residues. In DNA, the CDR3 is TGTGCCAGCAGTGAAGTCGCCGGGCCCCAGCATTTT. It translates to CASSEVAGPQHF.

V gene TRBV10-3 combines with J gene TRBJ2-5; possible D gene TRBD1, 6 bases. The germline V gene has CDR1 ENHRY and CDR2 SYGVKD. The CDR3 loop spans 15 amino acids. V lost 0 bases and J 2 bases, leaving 10 bases between the germline ends. The CDR3 sequence is CAISESTGLQETQYF. Written as DNA, the CDR3 is TGTGCCATCAGTGAGTCTACAGGGCTTCAAGAGACCCAGTACTTC.

The CDR3 spells CASSLGTGGVGYTF. The CDR3 DNA sequence: TGTGCCAGCAGCTTGGGGACAGGGGGCGTGGGCTACACCTTC. The chain employs TRBV5-6 and TRBJ1-2; 11 bases are shared with TRBD1. V lost 0 bases and J lost 8; bases outside the gene matches: 3. The CDR3 is 14 residues long. Germline assignment: CDR1 SGHDT and CDR2 YYEEEE.

As concerns this clone: A read error may produce the germline difference seen at one junction end. This chain joins TRBV7-7 and TRBJ1-4; no definite D call. The CDR3 covers 13 residues. Germline V gene lookup returns CDR1 SSHAT and CDR2 FNYEAQ (reference sequence). CDR3 loop: CASRKRPGGKLFF. DNA for the CDR3: TGTGCTAGCAGGAAAAGACCCGGCGGAAAACTGTTTTTT.

This clone came up once. The DNA of the CDR3 is TGTGCCAGCAAGGTACAGACAAACTATGGCTACACCTTC. Residues: CASKVQTNYGYTF. This chain uses TRBV6-5 with TRBJ1-2; no clear D. The CDR3 runs to 13 residues. Germline V gene lookup returns CDR1 MNHEY and CDR2 SVGAGI. V was shortened by 7 bases and J by 2 bases, with 11 bases between the two germline ends.